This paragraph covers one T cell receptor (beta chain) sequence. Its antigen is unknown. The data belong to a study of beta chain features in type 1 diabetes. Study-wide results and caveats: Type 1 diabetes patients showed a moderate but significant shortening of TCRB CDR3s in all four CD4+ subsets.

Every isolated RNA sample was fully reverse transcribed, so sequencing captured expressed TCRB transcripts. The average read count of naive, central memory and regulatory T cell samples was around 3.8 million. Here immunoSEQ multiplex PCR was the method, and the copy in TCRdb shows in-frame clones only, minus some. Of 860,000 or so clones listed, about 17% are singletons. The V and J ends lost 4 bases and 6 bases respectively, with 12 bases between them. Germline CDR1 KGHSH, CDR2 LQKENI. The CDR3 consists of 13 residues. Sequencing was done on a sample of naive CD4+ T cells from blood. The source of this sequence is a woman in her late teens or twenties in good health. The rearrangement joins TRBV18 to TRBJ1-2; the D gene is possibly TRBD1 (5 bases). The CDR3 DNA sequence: TGTGCCAGCTCACGGGGGGAGCGTGATGGCTACACCTTC. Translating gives CASSRGERDGYTF.